The clone carrying this TCR beta chain came up many times. What it binds is unknown. The data derive from a study of T cells in Graves' hyperthyroidism and ophthalmopathy. Exclusion of patients followed from uncontrolled infection, other autoimmune disease, pregnancy or lactation. With 2 bases removed from V and 7 bases from J, the gap between germline ends came to 12 bases. The germline CDR1 and CDR2 sequences are MDHEN and SYDVKM. The CDR3 loop spans 13 amino acids. Study results and limitations: Most thyroid clonotypes expanded above 0.001 appeared in blood too.

Amplified TCR beta CDR3 regions came from RNA transcripts. The HTBI primer set served for first-round RT-PCR of the TCR CDR3. MiXCR, applied by TCRdb to the multiplex PCR reads, yields one record per CDR3 protein. The sample includes about half a million distinct CDR3 sequences, under 25% seen only once; the top ten take around 27%. What was sequenced was blood. The rearrangement links TRBV28 to TRBJ2-7, with D possibly matching TRBD2 (5 bases). The source of this sequence is a man aged 18 to 30 with Graves' hyperthyroidism. CDR3 loop: CASSLQRVGEQYF. The CDR3 DNA reads as TGTGCCAGCAGTTTACAGAGGGTAGGGGAGCAGTACTTC.